This T cell receptor (beta chain) was captured in a study of T cells in Graves' hyperthyroidism and ophthalmopathy. Study-level points and caveats: Ophthalmopathy stood apart from stable hyperthyroidism in a 13 V-J model.

Note on this clonotype: The antigen is not known.

In patients aged 18 to 65, hyperthyroidism was newly diagnosed, with duration under 2 months. Patients were excluded because of uncontrolled infection, other autoimmune disease, pregnancy or lactation. In making diagnoses, clinical symptoms, serum thyroxine and TRAb, thyroid ultrasound and orbital computed tomography were all used. The TCR beta CDR3 regions underwent amplification using RNA transcripts as the source. First-round RT-PCR with HTBI primers amplified the TCR CDR3 region. TCRdb redid the calling of the multiplex PCR reads with MiXCR, one entry per CDR3 protein. Among about 610,000 distinct CDR3 sequences listed, under 60% were seen once. V lost 5 bases and J lost 2; bases outside the gene matches: 6. This CDR3 is 16 amino acids long. Germline V CDR1 and CDR2: SGHTA, FQGTGA.

The sample was peripheral blood or thyroid tissue (not recorded which). The chain joins TRBV7-3 to TRBJ2-1; 10 bases are shared with TRBD2. The receptor's source is a woman younger than 30 with Graves' hyperthyroidism. The CDR3 loop is CASSKRGTSAYNEQFF. Here the CDR3 DNA reads TGTGCCAGCAGCAAAAGAGGGACTAGCGCCTACAATGAGCAGTTCTTC.